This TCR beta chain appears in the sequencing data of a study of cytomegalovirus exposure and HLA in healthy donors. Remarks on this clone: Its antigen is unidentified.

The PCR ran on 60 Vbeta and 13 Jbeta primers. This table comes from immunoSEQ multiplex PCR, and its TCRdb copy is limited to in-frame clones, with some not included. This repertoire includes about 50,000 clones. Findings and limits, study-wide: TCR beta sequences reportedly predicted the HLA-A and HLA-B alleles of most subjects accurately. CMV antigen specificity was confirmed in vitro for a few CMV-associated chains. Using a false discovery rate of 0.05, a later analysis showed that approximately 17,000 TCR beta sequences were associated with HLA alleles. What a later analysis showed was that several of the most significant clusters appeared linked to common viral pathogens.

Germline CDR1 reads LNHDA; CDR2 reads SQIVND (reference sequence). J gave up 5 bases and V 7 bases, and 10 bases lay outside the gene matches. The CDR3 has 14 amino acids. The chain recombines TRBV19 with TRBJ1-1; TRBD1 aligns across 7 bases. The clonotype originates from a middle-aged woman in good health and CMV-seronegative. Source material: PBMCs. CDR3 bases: TGTGCCAGTACTGACCGGGACAGAGTAACTGAAGCTTTCTTT. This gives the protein CASTDRDRVTEAFF.